A single sample is the source of the 22 T cell receptor beta chains below, sequenced in a study of cytomegalovirus exposure and HLA in healthy donors. 13 Jbeta primers and 60 Vbeta primers were used for the PCR. This table comes from immunoSEQ multiplex PCR, and its TCRdb copy is limited to in-frame clones, with some not included. In the table there are about 180,000 clones, around 80% of which are singletons. Sequences were obtained from PBMCs. The receptors were sampled from a woman in her forties in good health and CMV-seronegative.

The chain employs TRBV7-8 and TRBJ1-3, with 7 bases fitting TRBD1. The germline CDR1 and CDR2 sequences are SGHVS and FQNEAQ. The CDR3 contains 18 residues. V shed 1 base and J 1 base; nucleotides not matched to a gene: 10. The CDR3 nucleotides read TGTGCCAGCAGCTTAGTTCGTTTTCCGGGACAGTCTGGAAACACCATATATTTT. Protein product: CASSLVRFPGQSGNTIYF.

The chain has TRBV19 and TRBJ2-1; 11 positions match TRBD2. This CDR3 spans 15 amino acids. Germline CDR1 LNHDA, CDR2 SQIVND (reference sequence). V was clipped by 7 bases and J by 3 bases; unmatched bases: 5. The CDR3 reads CASTPTSGVYNEQFF. In nucleotides, the CDR3 is TGTGCCAGTACCCCGACTAGCGGGGTCTACAATGAGCAGTTCTTC.

This clone was counted a few times. V is TRBV10-3 and J is TRBJ1-1, with D unresolved. Germline CDR1 is ENHRY and CDR2 is SYGVKD. The CDR3 contains 14 residues. Trimming took off 6 bases at V and 1 base at J, with 12 bases between the two ends. As DNA, the CDR3 is TGTGCCATCAGCGGGAGCGCCACGAACACTGAAGCTTTCTTT. This codes for CAISGSATNTEAFF.

For this clone: Within the sample, other DNA sequences also encode this same CDR3. V usage is TRBV5-1 and J usage is TRBJ2-7; the match to TRBD2 covers 14 bases. The V and J ends lost 1 base and 2 bases, in that order; junction bases with no gene match: 11. The CDR3 totals 19 residues. Germline loops: CDR1 SGHRS, CDR2 YFSETQ. The CDR3 region has the DNA TGCGCCAGCAGCTTGCCTACCGGACTAGCGGGAGGAGAGGCCTACGAGCAGTACTTC. Residues: CASSLPTGLAGGEAYEQYF. Based on the CDR3 plus reference TRBV5-1 and TRBJ2-7, the full variable domain is KAGVTQTPRYLIKTRGQQVTLSCSPISGHRSVSWYQQTPGQGLQFLFEYFSETQRNKGNFPGRFSGRQFSNSRSEMNVSTLELGDSALYLCASSLPTGLAGGEAYEQYFGPGTRLTVT.

This clone was picked up a small number of times. The V call is TRBV10-3, the J call TRBJ1-4; D not certain. The CDR3 runs 14 residues. Between the trimmed V and J ends, which lost 3 bases and 0 bases, there was a span of 5 bases. Germline V gene sequence: CDR1 ENHRY, CDR2 SYGVKD. Written as DNA, the CDR3 is TGTGCCATCAGTGACGGTTCAACTAATGAAAAACTGTTTTTT. Translated, it gives CAISDGSTNEKLFF.

CDR3 in DNA: TGTGCCAGCAGCCCCTATACTAGCGCAGGAGCGCTCGAGCAGTACTTC. It codes for CASSPYTSAGALEQYF. The rearrangement uses TRBV4-2 and TRBJ2-7, with 7 nucleotides matching TRBD2. The CDR3 has 16 residues. Per the germline V gene, CDR1 is LGHNA and CDR2 is YNFKEQ. Germline trimming cut 4 bases from V and 6 bases from J; bases unmatched to any gene: 15.

V and J are TRBV28 and TRBJ2-2; 10 nucleotides align to TRBD1. V trimming: 1 base; J trimming: 2 bases; junction bases outside the gene matches: 4. CDR1 MDHEN and CDR2 SYDVKM come from the germline V gene. The length of the CDR3 is 17 residues. The chain's CDR3 is CASSLLGTGVNTGELFF. CDR3 sequence (DNA): TGTGCCAGCAGTTTATTGGGGACAGGGGTTAACACCGGGGAGCTGTTTTTT.

The gene calls are TRBV20-1 and TRBJ1-2; D might be TRBD1 (5 bases). The V gene lost 4 bases and the J gene lost 7 bases, with 7 bases spanning the gap. Germline V gives CDR1 DFQATT, CDR2 SNEGSKA (reference sequence). The CDR3 has 10 residues. As DNA, the CDR3 is TGCAGTGCTACCGGGGGTGGCTACACCTTC. Translated: CSATGGGYTF.

The gene calls are TRBV4-1 and TRBJ2-1, with TRBD1 identical over 7 bases. The CDR3 loop spans 16 amino acids. V shed 1 base, J shed 9 bases, and the junction held 12 bases outside the gene matches. CDR1 and CDR2 (germline): MGHRA, YSYEKL. Here the CDR3 reads CASSQVTGTVKGEQFF. DNA of the CDR3: TGCGCCAGCAGCCAAGTCACCGGGACAGTAAAGGGTGAGCAGTTCTTC.

The CDR3 region has the DNA TGTGCCAGCACCTTAGCGGGAGGGAGGAACGAGCAGTACTTC. It codes for CASTLAGGRNEQYF. V and J are TRBV6-6 and TRBJ2-7, with 11 bases identical to TRBD2. CDR3 length: 14 amino acids. Germline CDR1 reads MNHNY; CDR2 reads SVGAGI (reference sequence). With 7 bases clipped from V and 5 bases from J, the junction kept 7 bases outside the gene matches.

This clone occurred once. The J gene is TRBJ1-4, the V gene TRBV27; no reliable D call. Trimming cost V 2 bases and J 2 bases, with 15 bases left between them. The CDR3 runs to 17 residues. The germline gives CDR1 MNHEY, CDR2 SMNVEV (reference sequence). As DNA, the CDR3 is TGTGCCAGCAGTTTACGGGGAGGGAGGAGTACTAATGAAAAACTGTTTTTT. Protein product: CASSLRGGRSTNEKLFF.

The rearrangement uses TRBV7-2 and TRBJ2-3; 8 bases align to TRBD1. CDR3 length equals 14 residues. Unmatched junction bases numbered 7, after V lost 5 bases and J lost 6 bases. From germline, CDR1 is SGHTA and CDR2 FQGNSA. In nucleotides, the CDR3 is TGTGCCAGCAGCGGACAGGGCGGAGGGGATACGCAGTATTTT. This gives the protein CASSGQGGGDTQYF.

The gene calls are TRBV29-1 and TRBJ2-5; a possible D gene is TRBD2 (6 bases). The CDR3 spans 14 residues. Deletions cut 7 bases from V and 2 bases from J, with 17 bases between. Germline V gives CDR1 SQVTM, CDR2 ANQGSEA. CDR3 in DNA: TGCAGCGCCAAAGGGGCGGGGAGGCAAGAGACCCAGTACTTC. Protein: CSAKGAGRQETQYF.

J is TRBJ2-1 and V is TRBV27, with D possibly matching TRBD2 (6 bases). CDR1 is MNHEY, CDR2 SMNVEV, per germline (reference sequence). This CDR3 is 14 amino acids long. Trimming took off 5 bases at V and 2 bases at J, with 10 bases between the two ends. CDR3 DNA sequence: TGTGCCAGCAGTCCGGAGCGGGCCTACAATGAGCAGTTCTTC. Translated: CASSPERAYNEQFF.

This clone was found once. The chain is built from TRBV5-1 and TRBJ2-5, with 10 bases aligning to TRBD1. The CDR3 loop spans 16 amino acids. Per germline, CDR1 SGHRS and CDR2 YFSETQ. V shed 5 bases and J 4 bases; nucleotides not matched to a gene: 11. In DNA form, the CDR3 reads TGCGCCAGCAGTGGGACAGGGGTAGTAAGCGGAGAGACCCAGTACTTC. Its translation is CASSGTGVVSGETQYF.

This clone was seen a few times. This chain joins TRBV19 and TRBJ2-7; tentative D call: TRBD2 (5 bases). The germline V gene has CDR1 LNHDA and CDR2 SQIVND (reference sequence). Trimming took 10 bases from V and 2 from J, leaving 12 bases between them. This CDR3 comprises 12 residues. This CDR3 is CATGLPPYEQYF. Here the CDR3 DNA reads TGTGCCACCGGACTGCCCCCCTACGAGCAGTACTTC.

The J gene is TRBJ2-1, the V gene TRBV5-1; 10 bases fit TRBD2. The germline gives CDR1 SGHRS, CDR2 YFSETQ. After removal of 1 base from V and 5 bases from J, the junction contained 6 bases not matched to a gene. CDR3 length: 16 residues. In DNA, the CDR3 is TGCGCCAGCAGCTTGTCCGCCGGACTAGCGGACAATGAGCAGTTCTTC. It translates to CASSLSAGLADNEQFF.

The V call is TRBV5-1, the J call TRBJ1-2, with D maybe TRBD1 (6 bases). The germline V and J ends were trimmed by 0 bases and 8 bases, with 20 bases remaining between them. This CDR3 is built from 16 residues. The germline gives CDR1 SGHRS, CDR2 YFSETQ. The CDR3 reads CASSLATGSASGGYTF. CDR3 nucleotide sequence: TGCGCCAGCAGCTTGGCCACAGGGTCGGCGTCGGGGGGCTACACCTTC.

This clone was recorded only once. The chain links TRBV5-1 to TRBJ1-2; 8 nucleotides line up with TRBD1. CDR1 and CDR2 from the germline V gene are SGHRS and YFSETQ. There are 16 residues in the CDR3. V lost 1 base, J lost 6 bases, and 11 bases stayed unmatched. CDR3 nucleotides: TGCGCCAGCAGCTTGTGGGGAGACAGGGGATTAAATGGCTACACCTTC. Translation gives CASSLWGDRGLNGYTF.

The rearrangement joins TRBV27 to TRBJ2-5; TRBD2 aligns across 12 bases. The assigned J gene may be wrong: the sequence end matches TRBJ2-7 better. Germline V gene data show CDR1 as MNHEY and CDR2 as SMNVEV (reference sequence). The CDR3 has 17 amino acids. The CDR3 protein is CASSFLSPSGRAYEQYF. In nucleotides, the CDR3 is TGTGCCAGCAGTTTCCTCTCTCCTAGCGGGAGGGCCTACGAGCAGTACTTC.

V is TRBV5-1 and J is TRBJ2-1; 9 bases are shared with TRBD2. Germline CDR1 is SGHRS and CDR2 is YFSETQ. The V gene end was trimmed by 0 bases and the J gene end by 4 bases; junction bases not matched to a gene: 8. The CDR3 sequence is 17 residues long. The CDR3 coding sequence is TGCGCCAGCAGCTTGGAAGGCGGGGGGGCTCATTACAATGAGCAGTTCTTC. Protein: CASSLEGGGAHYNEQFF. Full variable domain (missing parts from reference TRBV5-1 and TRBJ2-1): KAGVTQTPRYLIKTRGQQVTLSCSPISGHRSVSWYQQTPGQGLQFLFEYFSETQRNKGNFPGRFSGRQFSNSRSEMNVSTLELGDSALYLCASSLEGGGAHYNEQFFGPGTRLTVL.

This clone was counted once. The genes are TRBV29-1 and TRBJ2-5, with TRBD2 matching 11 bases. After removal of 4 bases from V and 5 bases from J, the junction contained 9 bases not matched to a gene. Germline loops: CDR1 SQVTM, CDR2 ANQGSEA. This CDR3 spans 15 amino acids. CDR3 nucleotides: TGCAGCGTTGCAGTAGCGGGAGGGGTGGGGGAGACCCAGTACTTC. It is translated as CSVAVAGGVGETQYF.